A single sample gave rise to the 3 T cell receptor beta chains below, sequenced in a study of blood T cell repertoires in COVID-19. Clones were read by immunoSEQ multiplex PCR, and TCRdb kept only the in-frame ones, dropping some. The data hold tens of thousands of clones, with roughly 88% observed a single time. Sequenced material: peripheral blood. The receptors were sampled from a woman in her sixties or seventies with acute or convalescent COVID-19.

V is TRBV3-1 (or the pseudogene TRBV3-2) and J is TRBJ2-3, with 9 bases lining up with TRBD2. Germline CDR1 and CDR2: LGHDT and YNNKEL (reference sequence). With V trimmed by 1 base and J by 6 bases, 5 bases remained unmatched. The CDR3 runs 15 residues. The CDR3 coding sequence is TGTGCCAGCAGCCAAGGCGGGGGGGCGGCTGATACGCAGTATTTT. It is translated as CASSQGGGAADTQYF.

This clone was seen a handful of times. The chain carries TRBV7-2 and TRBJ1-4; 7 nucleotides agree with TRBD1. Losses at the gene ends were 1 base for V and 8 bases for J; bases not matched to a gene: 7. The CDR3 runs 15 residues. The germline V gene has CDR1 SGHTA and CDR2 FQGNSA. The CDR3 nucleotides are TGTGCCAGCAGCTTAGTCGCGGCAGGGGGGGAAAAACTGTTTTTT. It specifies CASSLVAAGGEKLFF.

The CDR3 reads CASSPGTLYSNQPQHF. The CDR3 DNA sequence: TGTGCCAGCAGCCCGGGGACACTTTATAGCAATCAGCCCCAGCATTTT. V and J are TRBV5-5 and TRBJ1-5, with D possibly TRBD1 on 6 matching bases. Deletions cut 4 bases from V and 0 bases from J, with 14 bases between. The CDR3 extends over 16 amino acids. Germline V gene data show CDR1 as SGHKS and CDR2 as YYEKEE (reference sequence). The complete variable domain, with remaining parts taken from reference TRBV5-5 and TRBJ1-5, reads DAGVTQSPTHLIKTRGQQVTLRCSPISGHKSVSWYQQVLGQGPQFIFQYYEKEERGRGNFPDRFSARQFPNYSSELNVNALLLGDSALYLCASSPGTLYSNQPQHFGDGTRLSIL.